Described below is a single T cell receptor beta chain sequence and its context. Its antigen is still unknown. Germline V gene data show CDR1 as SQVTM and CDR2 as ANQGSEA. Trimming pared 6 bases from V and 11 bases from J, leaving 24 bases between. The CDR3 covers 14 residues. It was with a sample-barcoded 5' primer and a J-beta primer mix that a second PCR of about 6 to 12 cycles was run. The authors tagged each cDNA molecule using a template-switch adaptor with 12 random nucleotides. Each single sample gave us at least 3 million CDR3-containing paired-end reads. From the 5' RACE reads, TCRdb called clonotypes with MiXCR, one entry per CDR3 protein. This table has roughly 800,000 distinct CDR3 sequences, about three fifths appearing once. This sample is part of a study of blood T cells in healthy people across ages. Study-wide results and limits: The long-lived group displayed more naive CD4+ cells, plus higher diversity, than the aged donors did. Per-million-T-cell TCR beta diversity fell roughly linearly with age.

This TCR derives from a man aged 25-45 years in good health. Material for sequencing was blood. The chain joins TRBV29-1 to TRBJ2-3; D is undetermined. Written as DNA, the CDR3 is TGCAGCGTCTCTCCAGCCGTTGGCCCACGGAGGCAGTATTTT. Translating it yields CSVSPAVGPRRQYF.